These 29 T cell receptor beta chains share one sample of origin, sequenced in a study of blood T cell repertoires in COVID-19. The protocol was immunoSEQ multiplex PCR, while the TCRdb copy is restricted to in-frame clones and leaves out a portion. Of roughly 140,000 clones listed, 80% were seen once; the top ten hold 3.5% to 4%. The source material was peripheral blood. The receptors shown here come from a man between 65 and 85 years old who had recovered from COVID-19.

The chain is built from TRBV27 and TRBJ1-1, with D possibly being TRBD1 (6 bases). V was shortened by 5 bases and J by 5 bases, with 18 bases between the two germline ends. The V gene's germline CDR1 is MNHEY and CDR2 SMNVEV (reference sequence). The CDR3 is 15 amino acids. CDR3 region: CASSPLSGGRTEAFF. For the CDR3, the DNA is TGTGCCAGCAGTCCCCTTAGCGGGGGGCGGACTGAAGCTTTCTTT.

This clone was detected a few times. The gene calls are TRBV12-3 or TRBV12-4 and TRBJ2-5; D not resolved. The CDR3 has 12 amino acids. V dropped 3 bases and J dropped 5 bases, with 7 bases sitting between them. The CDR3 DNA sequence: TGTGCCAGCAGTTTTAGTCGGGAGACCCAGTACTTC. Residues: CASSFSRETQYF.

This clone was observed at least ten times. The chain employs TRBV15 and TRBJ2-3, with 9 bases matching TRBD1. The CDR3 runs 15 residues. Germline trimming cut 1 base from V and 4 bases from J; bases unmatched to any gene: 3. Germline V gene data show CDR1 as LNHNV and CDR2 as YYDKDF (reference sequence). In nucleotides, the CDR3 is TGTGCCACCAGCAGAGGAACAGGGGGCCCAGATACGCAGTATTTT. It specifies CATSRGTGGPDTQYF. Based on the CDR3 plus reference TRBV15 and TRBJ2-3, the full variable domain is DAMVIQNPRYQVTQFGKPVTLSCSQTLNHNVMYWYQQKSSQAPKLLFHYYDKDFNNEADTPDNFQSRRPNTSFCFLDIRSPGLGDTAMYLCATSRGTGGPDTQYFGPGTRLTVL.

This chain joins TRBV30 and TRBJ1-5; the D gene is possibly TRBD1 (6 bases). The CDR3 has 14 residues. Germline V lookup: CDR1 GTSNPN, CDR2 SVGIG (reference sequence). V shed 0 bases and J shed 4 bases, with 10 bases lying between them. This chain's CDR3 is CAWSVTGLNQPQHF. In nucleotides, the CDR3 is TGTGCCTGGAGTGTAACAGGGCTTAATCAGCCCCAGCATTTT.

The chain carries TRBV12-5 and TRBJ2-2, with D possibly being TRBD1 (6 bases). Trimming took off 2 bases at V and 5 bases at J, with 9 bases between the two ends. CDR3 size: 14 residues. Germline V gene lookup returns CDR1 LGHNT and CDR2 FRNRAP. The CDR3 spells CASGLPQGTGELFF. The CDR3 DNA reads as TGTGCTAGTGGTTTGCCACAGGGAACCGGGGAGCTGTTTTTT.

This chain connects TRBV4-3 to TRBJ1-1; TRBD1 aligns across 9 bases. J lost 5 bases, V lost 2 bases, and 6 bases had no gene match. Germline CDR1 LGHNA, CDR2 YSLEER. The CDR3 contains 15 residues. The CDR3 region is CASSQSPGTGTEAFF. CDR3 nucleotides: TGCGCCAGCAGCCAAAGTCCCGGGACAGGGACTGAAGCTTTCTTT.

This clone was recorded a few times. This chain connects TRBV12-3 or TRBV12-4 to TRBJ2-2; D gene unclear. CDR3 length equals 13 residues. Trimming removed 10 bases at V and 6 bases at J, with 15 bases between. CDR3 protein: CATRPRSSGELFF. The CDR3 DNA is TGTGCCACCCGCCCCCGGAGCTCCGGGGAGCTGTTTTTT.

V gene TRBV5-1 combines with J gene TRBJ2-5; 15 positions agree with TRBD2. The ends lost 0 bases at V and 3 bases at J; junction bases unmatched: 9. The CDR3 spans 19 residues. Germline CDR1 reads SGHRS; CDR2 reads YFSETQ. The CDR3 protein is CASSLGTSGRADGKETQYF. CDR3 DNA: TGCGCCAGCAGCTTGGGGACTAGCGGGAGGGCCGATGGAAAAGAGACCCAGTACTTC.

This sequence joins TRBV7-9 and TRBJ2-5; a possible D gene is TRBD2 (6 bases). Trimming shortened V by 7 bases and J by 4 bases, and 16 bases separated the two germline ends. The CDR3 consists of 14 residues. The germline CDR1 and CDR2 sequences are SEHNR and FQNEAQ (reference sequence). CDR3 DNA: TGTGCCAGCACCGGGACTTGGAAATTAGAGACCCAGTACTTC. It encodes CASTGTWKLETQYF.

This rearrangement joins TRBV3-1 (or the pseudogene TRBV3-2) to TRBJ2-2; 8 bases are a match to TRBD2. Looked up from germline, CDR1 is LGHDT and CDR2 is YNNKEL (reference sequence). Unmatched junction bases numbered 7, after V lost 4 bases and J lost 6 bases. The CDR3 extends over 15 amino acids. The CDR3 bases are TGTGCCAGCAGCCGGCGGACTAGCCTGGCCGGGGAGCTGTTTTTT. Its translation: CASSRRTSLAGELFF.

The CDR3 DNA follows: TGCAGCGCCCAAGGACAGGGGGCTTACGAGCAGTACTTC. It translates to CSAQGQGAYEQYF. This chain connects TRBV29-1 to TRBJ2-7; 11 bases match TRBD1. CDR3 length: 13 residues. The germline CDR1 and CDR2 sequences are SQVTM and ANQGSEA. V lost 7 bases, J lost 4 bases, and 6 bases stayed unmatched.

The chain recombines TRBV29-1 with TRBJ2-3, with 10 bases aligning to TRBD1. CDR1 SQVTM and CDR2 ANQGSEA come from the germline V gene. The CDR3 runs to 14 residues. V was pared by 7 bases and J by 3 bases, with 7 bases of the junction left unmatched. The CDR3 loop reads CSASGQGLTDTQYF. DNA for the CDR3: TGCAGCGCTTCGGGACAGGGGTTAACAGATACGCAGTATTTT.

The chain is built from TRBV4-1 and TRBJ1-2; 9 bases line up with TRBD1. This CDR3 has 13 amino acids. With V trimmed by 5 bases and J by 8 bases, 6 bases remained unmatched. Germline CDR1 and CDR2: MGHRA and YSYEKL. CDR3 loop: CASSGRQGGGYTF. CDR3 coding DNA: TGCGCCAGCAGCGGACGACAGGGGGGCGGCTACACCTTC.

The rearrangement joins TRBV24-1 to TRBJ2-1; D may be TRBD2 (5 bases). The V and J ends lost 7 bases and 0 bases respectively, with 6 bases between them. The CDR3 contains 13 residues. Germline V lookup: CDR1 KGHDR, CDR2 SFDVKD. The CDR3 region has the DNA TGTGCCACCAGCGGGAACTCCTACAATGAGCAGTTCTTC. As protein: CATSGNSYNEQFF.

This sequence joins TRBV7-2 and TRBJ2-2, with 8 bases lining up with TRBD2. Germline assignment: CDR1 SGHTA and CDR2 FQGNSA. V shed 1 base and J 5 bases; nucleotides not matched to a gene: 3. CDR3 length: 15 amino acids. The CDR3 nucleotides read TGTGCCAGCAGCTTAGGCAGCGGGAGTACCGGGGAGCTGTTTTTT. Protein sequence: CASSLGSGSTGELFF.

J is TRBJ2-4 and V is TRBV30; D might be TRBD1 (5 bases). V lost 0 bases and J lost 3, with 9 bases in between. The CDR3 has 14 residues. The germline V gene encodes CDR1 GTSNPN and CDR2 SVGIG (reference sequence). The CDR3 DNA reads TGTGCCTGGAGTGTTCGCGGACACAAAAACATTCAGTACTTC. Its protein product is CAWSVRGHKNIQYF.

The chain links TRBV27 to TRBJ2-2; 8 bases fit TRBD2. V shed 2 bases, J shed 5 bases, and the junction held 4 bases outside the gene matches. The CDR3 runs to 15 residues. In germline, CDR1 is MNHEY, CDR2 SMNVEV (reference sequence). CDR3 sequence: CASSLERGYTGELFF. The CDR3 coding sequence is TGTGCCAGCAGTTTAGAGCGGGGGTATACCGGGGAGCTGTTTTTT.

The chain combines TRBV6-5 with TRBJ2-4; TRBD1 agrees at 7 bases. The CDR3 spans 15 residues. Germline-derived CDR1 and CDR2 are MNHEY and SVGAGI. Unmatched junction bases numbered 11, after V lost 7 bases and J lost 5 bases. This CDR3 reads CASTQTGLGENIQYF. In DNA, the CDR3 is TGTGCCAGCACCCAGACAGGGTTAGGGGAAAACATTCAGTACTTC.

The rearrangement uses TRBV11-2 and TRBJ2-1, with D perhaps TRBD2 (5 bases). This CDR3 contains 13 residues. Germline CDR1 and CDR2: SGHAT and FQNNGV. The V gene lost 4 bases and the J gene lost 3 bases, with 7 bases spanning the gap. CDR3 region: CASSSDYYNEQFF. The CDR3 DNA sequence: TGTGCCAGCAGCTCCGACTACTACAATGAGCAGTTCTTC.

CDR3 residues: CSVLPDGLAGVYEQYF. The DNA for the CDR3 is TGCAGCGTCCTCCCCGACGGACTAGCGGGAGTCTACGAGCAGTACTTC. The rearrangement uses TRBV29-1 and TRBJ2-7, with 13 bases matching TRBD2. The CDR3 totals 16 residues. Germline-derived CDR1 and CDR2 are SQVTM and ANQGSEA. The J segment lost 3 bases and the V segment lost 6 bases, leaving 11 bases of the junction unmatched.

J is TRBJ1-5 and V is TRBV7-2; 7 bases fit TRBD1. The CDR3 is 15 amino acids. The V gene's germline CDR1 is SGHTA and CDR2 FQGNSA. J lost 2 bases, V lost 2 bases, and 3 bases had no gene match. This CDR3 is CASSLPTGRNQPQHF. CDR3 nucleotide sequence: TGTGCCAGCAGCTTACCGACAGGGCGCAATCAGCCCCAGCATTTT.

In its sample, this clone was seen once. CDR3 nucleotide sequence: TGTGCCAGCAGCCGAGACACGAATACGCAGTATTTT. Amino acids: CASSRDTNTQYF. The genes are TRBV7-9 and TRBJ2-3, with D uncertain. V was shortened by 5 bases and J by 7 bases, with 10 bases between the two germline ends. This CDR3 is built from 12 residues. CDR1 and CDR2 (germline): SEHNR, FQNEAQ (reference sequence). Supplemented by reference TRBV7-9 and TRBJ2-3, the full variable domain reads DTGVSQNPRHKITKRGQNVTFRCDPISEHNRLYWYRQTLGQGPEFLTYFQNEAQLEKSRLLSDRFSAERPKGSFSTLEIQRTEQGDSAMYLCASSRDTNTQYFGPGTRLTVL.

The sample holds many counts of this clone. The chain links TRBV14 to TRBJ2-1, with TRBD2 matching 12 bases. This CDR3 spans 16 amino acids. V dropped 4 bases and J dropped 3; count of bases not matched to a gene: 4. Germline CDR1 reads SGHDN; CDR2 reads FVKESK. For the CDR3, the DNA is TGTGCCAGCAGCCCACTAGCGGGAGGTGTCTACAATGAGCAGTTCTTC. Translated: CASSPLAGGVYNEQFF.

J is TRBJ2-5 and V is TRBV29-1, with 7 bases fitting TRBD1. Germline CDR1 SQVTM, CDR2 ANQGSEA. The ends lost 3 bases at V and 3 bases at J; junction bases unmatched: 1. The CDR3 has 12 residues. The CDR3 region is CSVDTGEETQYF. In DNA, the CDR3 is TGCAGCGTTGATACAGGGGAAGAGACCCAGTACTTC. Combining the CDR3 with reference TRBV29-1 and TRBJ2-5 gives the whole variable domain SAVISQKPSRDICQRGTSLTIQCQVDSQVTMMFWYRQQPGQSLTLIATANQGSEATYESGFVIDKFPISRPNLTFSTLTVSNMSPEDSSIYLCSVDTGEETQYFGPGTRLLVL.

V is TRBV28 and J is TRBJ1-2, with 11 bases fitting TRBD1. The CDR3 extends over 14 amino acids. J was trimmed by 4 bases and V by 4 bases; bases with no gene match: 2. Per germline, CDR1 MDHEN and CDR2 SYDVKM. The CDR3 here is CASSSGQGAYGYTF. Written as DNA, the CDR3 is TGTGCCAGCAGTTCTGGACAGGGGGCCTATGGCTACACCTTC.

V usage is TRBV27 and J usage is TRBJ2-7, with D tentatively TRBD1 (5 bases). The CDR3 contains 16 residues. The germline CDR1 and CDR2 sequences are MNHEY and SMNVEV (reference sequence). V lost 3 bases and J lost 2, with 17 bases in between. The CDR3 DNA reads TGTGCCAGCAGTTTCCGCAGGGCCTCCGTACCCTACGAGCAGTACTTC. It translates to CASSFRRASVPYEQYF.

The V gene is TRBV15, the J gene TRBJ2-7; 8 bases are a match to TRBD2. The junction had 5 bases not matched to a gene; V was cut back by 0 bases and J by 1 base. Germline-derived CDR1 and CDR2 are LNHNV and YYDKDF (reference sequence). The CDR3 is made up of 16 amino acids. The CDR3 nucleotides are TGTGCCACCAGCAGAGATTCACCTAGCGGGTCCTACGAGCAGTACTTC. Encoded protein: CATSRDSPSGSYEQYF.

The J gene is TRBJ1-4, the V gene TRBV6-6; 7 bases fit TRBD1. CDR1 and CDR2 from the germline V gene are MNHNY and SVGAGI (reference sequence). The junction had 11 bases not matched to a gene; V was cut back by 5 bases and J by 14 bases. This CDR3 contains 13 residues. The CDR3 bases are TGTGCCAGCAGTCCCGGACAGGCCCTTGGGCTGTTTTTT. Its translation is CASSPGQALGLFF.

This clone was seen a few times. The chain joins TRBV19 to TRBJ2-2; 7 bases line up with TRBD2. Per germline, CDR1 LNHDA and CDR2 SQIVND (reference sequence). The CDR3 runs 15 residues. Trimming removed 3 bases from V and 4 bases from J; junction bases left unmatched: 5. CDR3 sequence reads: CASSIERGPTGELFF. CDR3 in DNA: TGTGCCAGTAGTATTGAGCGGGGACCCACCGGGGAGCTGTTTTTT.